This T cell receptor (beta chain) was profiled in a study of OX40 agonist ivuxolimab in advanced cancers. Overall study context: Of the participants, 40% to 50% had some prior anti-PD-1, anti-PD-L1 or anti-CTLA-4 therapy, which was allowed.

The data were produced by immunoSEQ multiplex PCR, yet TCRdb's version contains in-frame clones alone and is incomplete. Here the sample spans approximately 70,000 clones, around 83% being singletons. Details on this clone: Its antigen is not known.

Findings and limits, study-wide: At doses 0.1 to 3.0 mg/kg, CD4+ and CD8+ clones expanded. Some nonresponders likewise displayed low normalized T-cell clonal expansion.

J gave up 5 bases and V 7 bases, and 5 bases lay outside the gene matches. The CDR3 consists of 12 residues. CDR1 SQVTM and CDR2 ANQGSEA come from the germline V gene. This sequence originates from an adult with an advanced solid tumor such as melanoma, head and neck, liver or kidney cancer. Sequenced here: CD4+ or CD8+ T cells sorted from blood, sampled in a trial of the OX40 agonist ivuxolimab. J is TRBJ2-1 and V is TRBV29-1; 7 bases match TRBD1. CDR3 region: CSGGQTNNEQFF. In nucleotides, the CDR3 is TGCAGCGGGGGACAGACCAACAATGAGCAGTTCTTC.